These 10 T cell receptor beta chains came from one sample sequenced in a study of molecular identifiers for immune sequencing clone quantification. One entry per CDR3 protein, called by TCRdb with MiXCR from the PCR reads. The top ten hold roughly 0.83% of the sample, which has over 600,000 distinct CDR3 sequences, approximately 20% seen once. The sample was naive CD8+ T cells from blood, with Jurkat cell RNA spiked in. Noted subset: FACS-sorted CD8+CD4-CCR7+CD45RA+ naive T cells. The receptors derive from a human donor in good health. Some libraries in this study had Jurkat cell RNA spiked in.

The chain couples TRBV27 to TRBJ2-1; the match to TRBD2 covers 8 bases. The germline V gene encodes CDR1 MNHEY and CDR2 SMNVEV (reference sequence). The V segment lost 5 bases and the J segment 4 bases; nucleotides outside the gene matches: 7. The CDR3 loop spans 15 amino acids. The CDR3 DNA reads TGTGCCAGCAGTCAACTAGCGGTGGGTTACAATGAGCAGTTCTTC. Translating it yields CASSQLAVGYNEQFF.

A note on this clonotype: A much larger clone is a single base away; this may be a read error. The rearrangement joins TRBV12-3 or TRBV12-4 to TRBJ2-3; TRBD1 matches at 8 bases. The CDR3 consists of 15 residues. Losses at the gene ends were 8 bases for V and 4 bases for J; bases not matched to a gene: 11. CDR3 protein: CASGPGQDISDTQYF. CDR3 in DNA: TGTGCCAGCGGCCCGGGACAGGACATTTCAGATACGCAGTATTTT.

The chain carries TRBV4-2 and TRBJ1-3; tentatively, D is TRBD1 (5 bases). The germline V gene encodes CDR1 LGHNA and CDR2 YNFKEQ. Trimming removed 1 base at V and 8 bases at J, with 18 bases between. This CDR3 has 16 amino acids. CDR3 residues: CASSQVGAGPVDTIYF. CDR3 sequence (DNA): TGTGCCAGCAGCCAAGTCGGAGCAGGGCCGGTTGACACCATATATTTT.

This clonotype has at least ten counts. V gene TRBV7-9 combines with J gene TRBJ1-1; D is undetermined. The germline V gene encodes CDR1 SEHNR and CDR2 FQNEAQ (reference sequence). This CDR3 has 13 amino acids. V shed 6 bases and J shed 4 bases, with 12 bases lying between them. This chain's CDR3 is CASRLERSTEAFF. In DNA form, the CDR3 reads TGTGCCAGCAGATTGGAGCGGTCCACTGAAGCTTTCTTT.

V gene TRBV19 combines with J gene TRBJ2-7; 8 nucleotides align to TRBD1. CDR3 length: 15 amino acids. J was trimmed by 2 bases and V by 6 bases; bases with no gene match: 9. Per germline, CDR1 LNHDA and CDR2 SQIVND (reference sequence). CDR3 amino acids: CASSQGANLAYEQYF. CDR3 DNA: TGTGCCAGTAGCCAGGGGGCTAACCTAGCCTACGAGCAGTACTTC. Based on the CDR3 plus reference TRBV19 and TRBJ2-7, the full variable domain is DGGITQSPKYLFRKEGQNVTLSCEQNLNHDAMYWYRQDPGQGLRLIYYSQIVNDFQKGDIAEGYSVSREKKESFPLTVTSAQKNPTAFYLCASSQGANLAYEQYFGPGTRLTVT.

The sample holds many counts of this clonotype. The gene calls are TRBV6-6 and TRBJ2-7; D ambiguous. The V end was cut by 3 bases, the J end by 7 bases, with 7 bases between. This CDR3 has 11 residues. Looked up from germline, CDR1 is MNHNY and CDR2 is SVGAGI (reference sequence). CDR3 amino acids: CASSYPEEQYF. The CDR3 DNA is TGTGCCAGCAGTTATCCCGAGGAGCAGTACTTC.

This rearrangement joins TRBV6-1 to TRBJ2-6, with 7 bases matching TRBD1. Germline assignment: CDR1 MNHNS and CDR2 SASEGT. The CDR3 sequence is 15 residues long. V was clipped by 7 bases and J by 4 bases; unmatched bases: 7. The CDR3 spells CASNTGVPGANVLTF. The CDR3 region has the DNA TGTGCCAGCAACACAGGGGTTCCCGGGGCCAACGTCCTGACTTTC.

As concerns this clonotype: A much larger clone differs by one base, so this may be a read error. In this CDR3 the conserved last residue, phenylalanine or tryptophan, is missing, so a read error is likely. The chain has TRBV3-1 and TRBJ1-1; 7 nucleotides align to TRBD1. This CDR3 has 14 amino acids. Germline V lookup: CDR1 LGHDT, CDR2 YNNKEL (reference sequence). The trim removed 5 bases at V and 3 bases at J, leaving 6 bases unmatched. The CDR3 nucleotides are TGTGCCAGCAGCTTCGGCAGGGGGGACACTGAAGCTTTCTCT. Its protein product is CASSFGRGDTEAFS.

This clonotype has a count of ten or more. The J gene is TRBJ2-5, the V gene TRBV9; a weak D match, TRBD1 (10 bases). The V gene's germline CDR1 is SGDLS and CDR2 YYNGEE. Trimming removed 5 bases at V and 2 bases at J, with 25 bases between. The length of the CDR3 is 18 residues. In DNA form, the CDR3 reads TGTGCCAGCAGTGCGACAGGGGGCGCGGGAGGGCTTCAAGAGACCCAGTACTTC. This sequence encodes CASSATGGAGGLQETQYF.

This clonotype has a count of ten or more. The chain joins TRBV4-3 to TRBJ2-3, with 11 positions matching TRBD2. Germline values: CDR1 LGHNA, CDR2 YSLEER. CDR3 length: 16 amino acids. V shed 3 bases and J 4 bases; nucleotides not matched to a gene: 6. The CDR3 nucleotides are TGCGCCAGCAGCCAGGGAACTAGCGGGAGTTCAGATACGCAGTATTTT. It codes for CASSQGTSGSSDTQYF.